This passage covers 29 T cell receptor beta chains from one sample sequenced in a study of T cell responses to AZD1222 COVID-19 vaccine. Method: immunoSEQ multiplex PCR; TCRdb's copy keeps in-frame clones and lacks some. Among fewer than 150,000 clones, around 90% were seen once, and the ten largest hold around 3%. The source material was peripheral blood, sampled 28 days after the second AZD1222 dose. The receptors were sampled from an adult who received the AZD1222 COVID-19 vaccine.

This chain uses TRBV29-1 with TRBJ2-5; 7 bases are a match to TRBD2. V dropped 4 bases and J dropped 4; count of bases not matched to a gene: 6. The CDR3 runs to 13 residues. Germline V lookup: CDR1 SQVTM, CDR2 ANQGSEA. CDR3 amino acids: CSVVRENRETQYF. CDR3 coding DNA: TGCAGCGTTGTGCGGGAGAATAGAGAGACCCAGTACTTC.

CDR3: CATKGLADTQYF. The DNA of the CDR3 is TGTGCCACCAAAGGGTTAGCAGATACGCAGTATTTT. The chain joins TRBV24-1 to TRBJ2-3; D is undetermined. The V end lost 8 bases, the J end lost 4 bases, and 9 bases lay between the germline ends. The germline V gene encodes CDR1 KGHDR and CDR2 SFDVKD. The CDR3 is made up of 12 amino acids.

The chain combines TRBV7-3 with TRBJ1-1; 8 bases line up with TRBD1. Germline loops: CDR1 SGHTA, CDR2 FQGTGA. V trimming: 5 bases; J trimming: 5 bases; junction bases outside the gene matches: 7. The CDR3 runs 14 residues. CDR3: CASSPRQGWTEAFF. CDR3 nucleotides: TGTGCCAGCAGCCCCAGACAGGGGTGGACTGAAGCTTTCTTT.

The V and J genes are TRBV18 and TRBJ1-4, with D unclear. The CDR3 length is 17 residues. V was pared by 2 bases and J by 2 bases, with 15 bases between. Germline V lookup: CDR1 KGHSH, CDR2 LQKENI. CDR3 sequence (DNA): TGTGCCAGCTCACCAACTGGGCGAGGTGGGACTAATGAAAAACTGTTTTTT. This translates into CASSPTGRGGTNEKLFF.

This clone was seen only a few times. The chain uses TRBV10-1 and TRBJ1-3, with a weak D call TRBD1 (5 bases). Trimming took off 6 bases at V and 3 bases at J, with 15 bases between the two ends. CDR1 is WNHNN and CDR2 is SYGVQD in the germline V gene (reference sequence). The CDR3 runs to 15 residues. The CDR3 DNA reads as TGCGCCAGCAGCAATCGGGGGACGGATGGAAACACCATATATTTT. Protein sequence: CASSNRGTDGNTIYF.

The V call is TRBV14, the J call TRBJ2-2; TRBD2 might be the D (6 bases). The germline V and J ends were trimmed by 1 base and 7 bases, with 13 bases remaining between them. The V gene's germline CDR1 is SGHDN and CDR2 FVKESK. The CDR3 totals 15 residues. The CDR3 sequence is CASSQVAGPGGELFF. DNA for the CDR3: TGTGCCAGCAGCCAAGTGGCGGGACCCGGCGGGGAGCTGTTTTTT.

This clone was seen more than once but under ten times. The rearrangement joins TRBV12-5 to TRBJ2-7, with TRBD1 matching over 7 bases. V was clipped by 1 base and J by 2 bases; unmatched bases: 8. Germline loops: CDR1 LGHNT, CDR2 FRNRAP. There are 16 residues in the CDR3. The CDR3 is CASGLDLRGKPYEQYF. CDR3 coding DNA: TGTGCTAGTGGTTTGGACCTCAGGGGGAAACCCTACGAGCAGTACTTC.

The chain uses TRBV20-1 and TRBJ2-7; no clear D. CDR3 length: 11 residues. Trimming cost V 8 bases and J 3 bases, with 11 bases left between them. CDR1 and CDR2 from the germline V gene are DFQATT and SNEGSKA (reference sequence). The CDR3 loop is CSPSTDYEQYF. CDR3 DNA: TGCAGTCCTTCAACCGACTACGAGCAGTACTTC.

The chain is built from TRBV5-1 and TRBJ2-3, with D maybe TRBD2 (5 bases). Trimming cost V 7 bases and J 2 bases, with 14 bases left between them. The CDR3 loop spans 14 amino acids. The germline gives CDR1 SGHRS, CDR2 YFSETQ. The CDR3 DNA reads as TGCGCCAGCTCTAGCCGCCCTCCCACAGATACGCAGTATTTT. This translates into CASSSRPPTDTQYF.

The chain joins TRBV7-9 to TRBJ2-1, with 9 bases matching TRBD1. Germline CDR1 is SEHNR and CDR2 is FQNEAQ (reference sequence). The V and J ends lost 5 bases and 5 bases, in that order; junction bases with no gene match: 7. The CDR3 covers 15 residues. This CDR3 is CASSPSDRGNNEQFF. The CDR3 DNA sequence: TGTGCCAGCAGCCCCTCGGACAGGGGAAACAATGAGCAGTTCTTC. The variable domain in full, completed from reference TRBV7-9 and TRBJ2-1, reads DTGVSQNPRHKITKRGQNVTFRCDPISEHNRLYWYRQTLGQGPEFLTYFQNEAQLEKSRLLSDRFSAERPKGSFSTLEIQRTEQGDSAMYLCASSPSDRGNNEQFFGPGTRLTVL.

The rearrangement uses TRBV6-6 and TRBJ2-3, with TRBD2 matching 12 bases. The CDR3 consists of 18 residues. V was clipped by 5 bases and J by 5 bases; unmatched bases: 14. CDR1 and CDR2 from the germline V gene are MNHNY and SVGAGI (reference sequence). CDR3 loop: CASSPTSGRTNAGDTQYF. DNA for the CDR3: TGTGCCAGCAGTCCCACTAGCGGGAGGACCAACGCAGGAGATACGCAGTATTTT.

This clone was detected a few times. This rearrangement joins TRBV4-1 to TRBJ1-4, with 7 bases lining up with TRBD1. From germline, CDR1 is MGHRA and CDR2 YSYEKL. This CDR3 region has 14 residues. Trimming took 1 base from V and 16 from J; bases not matched to a gene: 12. This CDR3 reads CASSQVQGGDSRFF. CDR3 in DNA: TGCGCCAGCAGCCAAGTGCAGGGGGGTGATAGCAGGTTTTTT.

The rearrangement links TRBV11-2 to TRBJ1-1, with D possibly being TRBD1 (5 bases). CDR1 SGHAT and CDR2 FQNNGV come from the germline V gene. The CDR3 covers 15 residues. V shed 4 bases and J shed 3 bases, with 15 bases lying between them. CDR3 in DNA: TGTGCCAGCAGCTCACAGGCGGCCCTGTACACTGAAGCTTTCTTT. Residues: CASSSQAALYTEAFF.

The J gene is TRBJ2-7, the V gene TRBV30; TRBD2 agrees at 8 bases. Germline lookup yields CDR1 GTSNPN and CDR2 SVGIG (reference sequence). The CDR3 totals 15 residues. J lost 6 bases, V lost 6 bases, and 16 bases had no gene match. The CDR3 nucleotides are TGTGCCTGTTTCATGACTAGCGAGGCGCATGGCGAGCAGTACTTC. Translated, it gives CACFMTSEAHGEQYF.

This CDR3 reads CASSYKTDQPQHF. CDR3 coding DNA: TGTGCCAGCAGTTACAAGACGGACCAGCCCCAGCATTTT. The chain employs TRBV6-5 and TRBJ1-5; no clear D gene. Looked up from germline, CDR1 is MNHEY and CDR2 is SVGAGI. The CDR3 is 13 residues long. The V end was cut by 2 bases, the J end by 7 bases, with 9 bases between.

The rearrangement joins TRBV9 to TRBJ2-2, with 8 bases identical to TRBD2. CDR1 is SGDLS and CDR2 is YYNGEE in the germline V gene. V shed 4 bases, J shed 7 bases, and the junction held 12 bases outside the gene matches. CDR3 length: 16 residues. CDR3 nucleotide sequence: TGTGCCAGCAGCTATGGACTAGCAAGTACCGGCGGGGAGCTGTTTTTT. Residues: CASSYGLASTGGELFF.

V and J are TRBV19 and TRBJ1-2; unclear D gene. Trimming stripped 6 bases from V and 7 bases from J, with 18 bases between. Germline V gene lookup returns CDR1 LNHDA and CDR2 SQIVND (reference sequence). The CDR3 totals 14 residues. The chain's CDR3 is CASSPRSTLGGYTF. The CDR3 bases are TGTGCCAGTAGCCCCCGGTCGACCCTGGGTGGCTACACCTTC.

This chain connects TRBV11-2 to TRBJ1-2, with D perhaps TRBD1 (5 bases). Trimming shortened V by 5 bases and J by 4 bases, and 17 bases separated the two germline ends. There are 15 residues in the CDR3. The germline gives CDR1 SGHAT, CDR2 FQNNGV. The CDR3 protein is CASSPDQIGGYGYTF. In DNA, the CDR3 is TGTGCCAGCAGCCCGGACCAGATCGGGGGCTATGGCTACACCTTC.

V gene TRBV6-5 combines with J gene TRBJ1-1, with 7 bases matching TRBD1. CDR1 is MNHEY and CDR2 is SVGAGI in the germline V gene. The CDR3 runs 13 residues. V trimming: 2 bases; J trimming: 5 bases; junction bases outside the gene matches: 2. In DNA, the CDR3 is TGTGCCAGCAGTTACGCAGGGGGGACTGAAGCTTTCTTT. This gives the protein CASSYAGGTEAFF.

The chain is built from TRBV28 and TRBJ1-2; D not certain. The CDR3 runs to 11 residues. Germline-derived CDR1 and CDR2 are MDHEN and SYDVKM. The V gene lost 2 bases and the J gene lost 5 bases, with 3 bases spanning the gap. CDR3: CASSLEYGYTF. The CDR3 bases are TGTGCCAGCAGTTTAGAGTATGGCTACACCTTC.

The chain links TRBV3-1 (or the pseudogene TRBV3-2) to TRBJ1-5; TRBD1 might be the D (5 bases). Per germline, CDR1 LGHDT and CDR2 YNNKEL (reference sequence). V was trimmed by 0 bases and J by 8 bases, leaving 14 bases between them. The CDR3 totals 15 residues. The CDR3 is CASSQERGGGKPQHF. CDR3 DNA sequence: TGTGCCAGCAGCCAAGAGCGGGGCGGTGGGAAGCCCCAGCATTTT.

The chain combines TRBV7-8 with TRBJ2-7; TRBD2 aligns across 7 bases. Losses at the gene ends were 5 bases for V and 0 bases for J; bases not matched to a gene: 7. CDR1 SGHVS and CDR2 FQNEAQ come from the germline V gene. The CDR3 has 15 amino acids. CDR3 nucleotide sequence: TGTGCCAGCAGCCCTCTAGCGGTTAGCTCCTACGAGCAGTACTTC. Protein sequence: CASSPLAVSSYEQYF.

The genes are TRBV3-1 (or the pseudogene TRBV3-2) and TRBJ1-4; D perhaps matches TRBD1 (5 bases). Trimming left V 4 bases short and J 4 bases short, with 10 bases between. The germline gives CDR1 LGHDT, CDR2 YNNKEL (reference sequence). The CDR3 totals 14 residues. The DNA of the CDR3 is TGTGCCAGCAGCCGCCAGGGTGGTAATGAAAAACTGTTTTTT. As protein: CASSRQGGNEKLFF.

The gene calls are TRBV5-1 and TRBJ1-4; 9 nucleotides match TRBD1. The CDR3 length is 15 residues. V lost 3 bases, J lost 5 bases, and 5 bases stayed unmatched. In germline, CDR1 is SGHRS, CDR2 YFSETQ. The CDR3 here is CASSSRTGVNEKLFF. The CDR3 DNA is TGCGCCAGCAGCTCGAGGACAGGGGTAAATGAAAAACTGTTTTTT. The variable domain in full, with the rest retrieved from reference TRBV5-1 and TRBJ1-4, is KAGVTQTPRYLIKTRGQQVTLSCSPISGHRSVSWYQQTPGQGLQFLFEYFSETQRNKGNFPGRFSGRQFSNSRSEMNVSTLELGDSALYLCASSSRTGVNEKLFFGSGTQLSVL.

CDR3 in amino acids: CASSRPFYSNQPQHF. The CDR3 nucleotides read TGTGCCAGCAGCCGACCTTTCTACTCCAATCAGCCCCAGCATTTT. This chain links TRBV28 with TRBJ1-5; the D is unclear. The CDR3 totals 15 residues. The germline gives CDR1 MDHEN, CDR2 SYDVKM. Trimming took off 6 bases at V and 3 bases at J, with 15 bases between the two ends.

The V call is TRBV5-4, the J call TRBJ2-3; TRBD2 agrees at 15 bases. In germline, CDR1 is SGHNT, CDR2 YYREEE (reference sequence). The CDR3 runs to 17 residues. V trimming: 3 bases; J trimming: 4 bases; junction bases outside the gene matches: 6. CDR3 protein: CASSSGLAGGISDTQYF. In DNA form, the CDR3 reads TGTGCCAGCAGCTCCGGACTAGCGGGGGGGATATCAGATACGCAGTATTTT.

The rearrangement uses TRBV27 and TRBJ1-5; D gene unclear. This CDR3 spans 13 amino acids. CDR1 MNHEY and CDR2 SMNVEV come from the germline V gene (reference sequence). Trimming removed 7 bases at V and 1 base at J, with 8 bases between. Here the CDR3 reads CASMARSNQPQHF. The CDR3 bases are TGTGCCAGCATGGCTCGCAGCAATCAGCCCCAGCATTTT.

The rearrangement links TRBV4-2 to TRBJ2-2; TRBD2 aligns across 9 bases. The CDR3 spans 16 residues. CDR1 is LGHNA and CDR2 is YNFKEQ in the germline V gene. V dropped 3 bases and J dropped 0; count of bases not matched to a gene: 2. The CDR3 DNA reads as TGTGCCAGCAGCCACGGACTAGCGACGAACACCGGGGAGCTGTTTTTT. Amino acids: CASSHGLATNTGELFF.

The CDR3 loop reads CASSQVTGTKRYF. The CDR3 DNA reads TGTGCCAGCAGCCAAGTTACCGGGACTAAACGGTACTTC. The chain links TRBV3-1 (or the pseudogene TRBV3-2) to TRBJ2-5, with TRBD2 matching 7 bases. The CDR3 consists of 13 residues. The V segment lost 1 base and the J segment 13 bases; nucleotides outside the gene matches: 9. Germline CDR1 is LGHDT and CDR2 is YNNKEL (reference sequence).